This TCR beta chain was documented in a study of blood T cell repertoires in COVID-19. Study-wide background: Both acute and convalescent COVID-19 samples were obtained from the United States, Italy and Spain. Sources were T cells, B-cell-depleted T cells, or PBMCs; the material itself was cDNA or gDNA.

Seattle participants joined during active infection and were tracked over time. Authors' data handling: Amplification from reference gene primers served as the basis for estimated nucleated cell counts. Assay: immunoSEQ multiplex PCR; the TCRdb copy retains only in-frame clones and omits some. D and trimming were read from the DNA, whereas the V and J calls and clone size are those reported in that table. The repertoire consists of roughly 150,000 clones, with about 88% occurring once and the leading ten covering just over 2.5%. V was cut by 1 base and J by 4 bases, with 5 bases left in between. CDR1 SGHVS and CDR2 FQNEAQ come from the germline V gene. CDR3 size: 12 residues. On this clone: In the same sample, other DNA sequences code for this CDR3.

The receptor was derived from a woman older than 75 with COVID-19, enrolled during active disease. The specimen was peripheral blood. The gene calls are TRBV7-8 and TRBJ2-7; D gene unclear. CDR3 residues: CASSLVTYEQYF. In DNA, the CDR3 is TGTGCCAGCAGCTTAGTCACTTACGAGCAGTACTTC.